Sequencing of this TCR beta chain was carried out in a study of beta chain features in type 1 diabetes. The wider study: Cell yields, gender and age were comparable in patients and healthy donors.

Germline CDR1 SGHRS, CDR2 YFSETQ. V was clipped by 0 bases and J by 2 bases; unmatched bases: 7. This CDR3 has 18 amino acids. Concerning this clone: Its antigen is currently unknown.

Every sorted population was more than 95% pure. The isolated RNA, all of it, was reverse transcribed, so expressed TCRB transcripts were what got sequenced. Method: immunoSEQ multiplex PCR; TCRdb's copy keeps in-frame clones and lacks some. Of just over 600,000 clones listed, 15% to 18% are singletons. Study results and limitations: The study found moderately but significantly shorter TCRB CDR3s in all four CD4+ subsets of Type 1 diabetes patients. A potential influence of HLA type upon TCRB rearrangement remained unresolved herein.

Sequencing was carried out using naive CD4+ T cells from blood. The TCR originated in a man aged 18 to 30 in good health. The V call is TRBV5-1, the J call TRBJ1-4, with 10 bases identical to TRBD1. The CDR3, as DNA: TGCGCCAGCAGCTTGGGACAGGGGGCCTACCTTACTAATGAAAAACTGTTTTTT. Translated: CASSLGQGAYLTNEKLFF. Full variable domain (remainder filled in from reference TRBV5-1 and TRBJ1-4): KAGVTQTPRYLIKTRGQQVTLSCSPISGHRSVSWYQQTPGQGLQFLFEYFSETQRNKGNFPGRFSGRQFSNSRSEMNVSTLELGDSALYLCASSLGQGAYLTNEKLFFGSGTQLSVL.